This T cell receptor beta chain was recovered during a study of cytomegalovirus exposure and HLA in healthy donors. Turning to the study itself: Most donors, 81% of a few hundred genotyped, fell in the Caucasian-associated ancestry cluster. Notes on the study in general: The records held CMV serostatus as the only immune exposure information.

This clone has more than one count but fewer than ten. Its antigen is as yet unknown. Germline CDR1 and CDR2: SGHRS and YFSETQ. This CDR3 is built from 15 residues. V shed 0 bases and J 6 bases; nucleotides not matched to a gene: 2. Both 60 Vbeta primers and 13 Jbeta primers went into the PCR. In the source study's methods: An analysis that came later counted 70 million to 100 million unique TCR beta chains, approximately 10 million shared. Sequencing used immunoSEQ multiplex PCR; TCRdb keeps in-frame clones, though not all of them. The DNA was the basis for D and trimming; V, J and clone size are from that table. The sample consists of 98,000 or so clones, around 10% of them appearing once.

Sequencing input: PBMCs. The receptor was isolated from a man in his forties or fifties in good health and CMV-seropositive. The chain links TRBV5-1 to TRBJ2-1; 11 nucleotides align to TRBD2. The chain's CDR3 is CASSLDLAGGNEQFF. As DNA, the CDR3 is TGCGCCAGCAGCTTGGATCTAGCGGGAGGCAATGAGCAGTTCTTC. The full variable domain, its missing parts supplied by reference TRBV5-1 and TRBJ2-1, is KAGVTQTPRYLIKTRGQQVTLSCSPISGHRSVSWYQQTPGQGLQFLFEYFSETQRNKGNFPGRFSGRQFSNSRSEMNVSTLELGDSALYLCASSLDLAGGNEQFFGPGTRLTVL.